Included here is one TCR beta chain sequence, with context. This record belongs to a study of PD-L1 blockade in urothelial cancer. Background on the study: Blood samples had a median of 141,255 T cells.

The CDR3 has 16 residues. CDR1 and CDR2 from the germline V gene are SGHRS and YFSETQ. Trimming shortened V by 4 bases and J by 2 bases, and 18 bases separated the two germline ends. Time point specified: peripheral blood 6 weeks after treatment start. Urothelial carcinoma, locally advanced or metastatic, affected the patients. Profiling relied on immunoSEQ multiplex PCR, and the TCRdb table lists in-frame clones only, not all of them. The table shows around 49,000 clones, with roughly four fifths occurring only once. This chain connects TRBV5-1 to TRBJ1-1, with a tentative D call TRBD1 (6 bases). The source of this sequence is a man in his fifties or sixties with urothelial cancer. The material was PBMCs, obtained around atezolizumab (anti-PD-L1) treatment. The CDR3 is CASSHQLGQLNTEAFF. CDR3 nucleotides: TGCGCCAGCAGCCACCAGCTCGGACAGCTAAACACTGAAGCTTTCTTT.